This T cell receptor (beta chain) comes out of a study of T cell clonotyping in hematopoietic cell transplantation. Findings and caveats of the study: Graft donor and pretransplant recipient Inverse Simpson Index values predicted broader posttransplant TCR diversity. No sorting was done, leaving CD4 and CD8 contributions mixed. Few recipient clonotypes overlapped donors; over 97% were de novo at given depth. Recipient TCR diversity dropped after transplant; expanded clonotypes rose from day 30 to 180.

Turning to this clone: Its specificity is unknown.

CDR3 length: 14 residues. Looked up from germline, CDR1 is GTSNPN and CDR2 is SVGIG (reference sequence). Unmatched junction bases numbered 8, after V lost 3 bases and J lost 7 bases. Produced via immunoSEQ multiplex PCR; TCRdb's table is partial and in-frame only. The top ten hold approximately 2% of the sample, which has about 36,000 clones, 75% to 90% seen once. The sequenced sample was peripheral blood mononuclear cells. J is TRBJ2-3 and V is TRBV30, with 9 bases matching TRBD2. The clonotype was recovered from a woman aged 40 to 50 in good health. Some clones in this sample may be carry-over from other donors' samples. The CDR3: CAWREAGGRNTQYF. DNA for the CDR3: TGTGCCTGGAGGGAGGCGGGAGGGCGAAATACGCAGTATTTT.